The 15 T cell receptor beta chains below come from one sample, sequenced in a study of blood T cell repertoires in COVID-19. The data were produced by immunoSEQ multiplex PCR, yet TCRdb's version contains in-frame clones alone and is incomplete. In the table there are more than 150,000 clones, approximately 83% of which are singletons. Sequencing used peripheral blood. These receptors were taken from a man between 60 and 70 years old with acute or convalescent COVID-19.

This clone has more than one count but fewer than ten. J is TRBJ1-2 and V is TRBV21-1. TRBV21-1 is reported as a pseudogene. The length of the CDR3 is 12 residues. This CDR3 is CASRLGVLQDTF. The CDR3 coding sequence is TGTGCCAGCAGACTCGGGGTGCTTCAGGACACCTTC.

This chain uses TRBV2 with TRBJ1-2, with D perhaps matching TRBD1 (6 bases). Per germline, CDR1 SNHLY and CDR2 FYNNEI. Trimming left V 2 bases short and J 4 bases short, with 11 bases between. CDR3 length: 14 amino acids. The CDR3 bases are TGTGCCAGCAGTGAAACAGGGCTTGGCTATGGCTACACCTTC. It is translated as CASSETGLGYGYTF.

The V and J genes are TRBV27 and TRBJ1-5; D is ambiguous. The V end lost 0 bases, the J end lost 5 bases, and 11 bases lay between the germline ends. This CDR3 is 15 amino acids long. CDR1 is MNHEY, CDR2 SMNVEV, per germline (reference sequence). CDR3 DNA: TGTGCCAGCAGTTTATCTAGCCGGAGGGATCAGCCCCAGCATTTT. Amino acid sequence: CASSLSSRRDQPQHF.

This clone was seen only once. The genes are TRBV4-1 and TRBJ1-1; no definite D call. Germline CDR1 is MGHRA and CDR2 is YSYEKL. This CDR3 is built from 16 residues. Trimming shortened V by 8 bases and J by 1 base, and 20 bases separated the two germline ends. CDR3 residues: CASVSVGGRRNTEAFF. CDR3 in DNA: TGCGCCAGCGTCTCCGTAGGCGGGCGCAGGAACACTGAAGCTTTCTTT.

The chain joins TRBV19 to TRBJ2-3; no clear D. Germline CDR1 is LNHDA and CDR2 is SQIVND (reference sequence). V was clipped by 3 bases and J by 5 bases, with 3 bases between them. This CDR3 has 11 amino acids. The CDR3 protein is CASSIGDTQYF. Written as DNA, the CDR3 is TGTGCCAGTAGTATCGGAGATACGCAGTATTTT.

This chain connects TRBV5-5 to TRBJ1-3; D is possibly TRBD1 (6 bases). Trimming removed 2 bases from V and 0 bases from J, with 9 bases in between. The CDR3 contains 15 residues. Germline CDR1 and CDR2: SGHKS and YYEKEE (reference sequence). The CDR3 DNA sequence: TGTGCCAGCAGCTTTCAGGGGTTCTCTGGAAACACCATATATTTT. Its protein is CASSFQGFSGNTIYF.

The V call is TRBV7-3, the J call TRBJ2-2; 10 bases align to TRBD2. Looked up from germline, CDR1 is SGHTA and CDR2 is FQGTGA. The CDR3 is 16 residues long. V lost 2 bases and J lost 3; bases outside the gene matches: 3. Here the CDR3 DNA reads TGTGCCAGCAGCTTATATGGACTAGCGGACACCGGGGAGCTGTTTTTT. It translates to CASSLYGLADTGELFF. Variable domain in full (rest from reference TRBV7-3 and TRBJ2-2): GAGVSQTPSNKVTEKGKYVELRCDPISGHTALYWYRQSLGQGPEFLIYFQGTGAADDSGLPNDRFFAVRPEGSVSTLKIQRTERGDSAVYLCASSLYGLADTGELFFGEGSRLTVL.

The chain recombines TRBV29-1 with TRBJ2-7, with D possibly being TRBD2 (6 bases). The CDR3 covers 13 residues. Trimming cost V 4 bases and J 2 bases, with 12 bases left between them. The germline CDR1 and CDR2 sequences are SQVTM and ANQGSEA. CDR3 nucleotides: TGCAGCGTTGGATACGGGAGTGCCTACGAGCAGTACTTC. Its protein product is CSVGYGSAYEQYF.

The rearrangement joins TRBV29-1 to TRBJ2-5, with a possible D match to TRBD2 (6 bases). The CDR3 extends over 14 amino acids. Trimming stripped 4 bases from V and 5 bases from J, with 17 bases between. The germline CDR1 and CDR2 sequences are SQVTM and ANQGSEA. The DNA of the CDR3 is TGCAGCGTTGCCCCTGCGGGATGGAAGGAGACCCAGTACTTC. This sequence encodes CSVAPAGWKETQYF.

The chain employs TRBV5-1 and TRBJ1-5, with D perhaps TRBD1 (6 bases). Germline V gives CDR1 SGHRS, CDR2 YFSETQ. Trimming cost V 5 bases and J 3 bases, with 15 bases left between them. The CDR3 is 15 amino acids. CDR3 bases: TGCGCCAGCAGTCTCCTAGGGGGGGACAATCAGCCCCAGCATTTT. Its protein product is CASSLLGGDNQPQHF.

CDR3 amino acids: CASRDRDAKNIQYF. In DNA form, the CDR3 reads TGTGCCAGCCGGGACAGGGATGCCAAAAACATTCAGTACTTC. The chain links TRBV19 to TRBJ2-4; 9 bases fit TRBD1. Losses at the gene ends were 9 bases for V and 1 base for J; bases not matched to a gene: 4. Germline CDR1 LNHDA, CDR2 SQIVND (reference sequence). The CDR3 covers 14 residues.

J is TRBJ2-7 and V is TRBV2; no definite D call. Germline CDR1 SNHLY, CDR2 FYNNEI. This CDR3 spans 12 amino acids. Trimming shortened V by 5 bases and J by 3 bases, and 8 bases separated the two germline ends. The CDR3 DNA follows: TGTGCCAGCAGTCCCGAGCTCTACGAGCAGTACTTC. Its translation: CASSPELYEQYF.

This rearrangement joins TRBV30 to TRBJ2-1; 7 positions match TRBD2. The V and J ends lost 5 bases and 2 bases, in that order; junction bases with no gene match: 9. This CDR3 comprises 15 residues. Germline CDR1 is GTSNPN and CDR2 is SVGIG (reference sequence). CDR3 bases: TGTGCCTGGCATGGGGGAGGGCTACCCTACAATGAGCAGTTCTTC. It specifies CAWHGGGLPYNEQFF.

V is TRBV28 and J is TRBJ1-6; the D gene is possibly TRBD1 (5 bases). CDR1 is MDHEN and CDR2 is SYDVKM in the germline V gene. Trimming left V 6 bases short and J 0 bases short, with 12 bases between. This CDR3 comprises 16 residues. The CDR3 here is CASRPYRSSYNSPLHF. CDR3 nucleotides: TGTGCCAGCAGACCATACAGGAGCTCCTATAATTCACCCCTCCACTTT.

V usage is TRBV2 and J usage is TRBJ1-5, with D unresolved. The CDR3 sequence is 14 residues long. CDR1 and CDR2 from the germline V gene are SNHLY and FYNNEI. V was clipped by 5 bases and J by 4 bases, with 12 bases between them. The chain's CDR3 is CASSYEGRNQPQHF. The DNA for the CDR3 is TGTGCCAGCAGTTATGAGGGCCGTAATCAGCCCCAGCATTTT. Supplemented by reference TRBV2 and TRBJ1-5, the full variable domain reads EPEVTQTPSHQVTQMGQEVILRCVPISNHLYFYWYRQILGQKVEFLVSFYNNEISEKSEIFDDQFSVERPDGSNFTLKIRSTKLEDSAMYFCASSYEGRNQPQHFGDGTRLSIL.